Following are 5 T cell receptor beta chains from one sample sequenced in a study of T cell changes during pregnancy in multiple sclerosis. Libraries were prepared by immunoSEQ multiplex PCR; TCRdb keeps only in-frame clonotypes and omits some of them. This table has 99,000 or so clones, about 94% appearing once. The material sequenced was peripheral blood, taken after pregnancy. The source is a female donor with multiple sclerosis, enrolled in a pregnancy study.

The CDR3 spells CAISEKGVTEAFF. As DNA, the CDR3 is TGTGCCATCAGTGAAAAGGGAGTCACTGAAGCTTTCTTT. J is TRBJ1-1 and V is TRBV10-3; the D is unclear. The CDR3 is 13 amino acids. CDR1 and CDR2 from the germline V gene are ENHRY and SYGVKD. Trimming took off 3 bases at V and 4 bases at J, with 9 bases between the two ends.

J is TRBJ1-5 and V is TRBV30; D is unclear. This CDR3 region has 13 residues. Trimming left V 5 bases short and J 7 bases short, with 15 bases between. Germline V gene data show CDR1 as GTSNPN and CDR2 as SVGIG (reference sequence). Here the CDR3 reads CAWAVGGRQPQHF. The CDR3 nucleotides read TGTGCCTGGGCCGTGGGAGGGCGACAGCCCCAGCATTTT.

This chain connects TRBV25-1 to TRBJ1-2; D uncertain. Germline loops: CDR1 MGHDK, CDR2 SYGVNS. The CDR3 length is 17 residues. The ends were cut back, 3 bases at V and 2 bases at J, with 19 bases in the middle. DNA for the CDR3: TGTGCCAGCAGTGATCGGGTTCGGTCAGCTTCAAACTATGGCTACACCTTC. This codes for CASSDRVRSASNYGYTF.

The chain couples TRBV7-4 to TRBJ1-5; 8 nucleotides line up with TRBD1. Germline-derived CDR1 and CDR2 are SGHVT and SQSDAQ. V was pared by 5 bases and J by 5 bases, with 11 bases of the junction left unmatched. The CDR3 totals 16 residues. CDR3 protein: CASSDDHTGGDQPQHF. CDR3 nucleotide sequence: TGTGCCAGCAGCGACGACCATACAGGGGGAGATCAGCCCCAGCATTTT. The full variable domain, in which reference TRBV7-4 and TRBJ1-5 provide the parts outside the CDR3, is GAGVSQSPRYKVAKRGRDVALRCDSISGHVTLYWYRQTLGQGSEVLTYSQSDAQRDKSGRPSGRFSAERPERSVSTLKIQRTEQGDSAVYLCASSDDHTGGDQPQHFGDGTRLSIL.

In its sample, this clone was seen a few times. The rearrangement links TRBV18 to TRBJ1-1; D gene ambiguous. This CDR3 has 13 residues. V lost 6 bases and J lost 1, with 9 bases in between. Germline V gives CDR1 KGHSH, CDR2 LQKENI. CDR3 bases: TGTGCCAGCTCCGGGGTTGGGAACACTGAAGCTTTCTTT. Residues: CASSGVGNTEAFF.